Presented here are 30 T cell receptor beta chains from one specimen sequenced in a study of blood T cell repertoires in COVID-19. TCRdb's table, derived via immunoSEQ multiplex PCR, lists solely in-frame clones and lacks some. This sample yields approximately 140,000 clones, of which over 65% are seen a single time; less than 2.5% belongs to the top ten. Sequenced sample: peripheral blood. The receptors come from a man in his 70s with acute or convalescent COVID-19.

The V and J genes are TRBV9 and TRBJ1-6, with a tentative D call TRBD1 (6 bases). V was trimmed by 0 bases and J by 7 bases, leaving 11 bases between them. The CDR3 covers 15 residues. Germline V gives CDR1 SGDLS, CDR2 YYNGEE. The CDR3 coding sequence is TGTGCCAGCAGCGTAGACAGGGTGCGAAATTCACCCCTCCACTTT. Its protein is CASSVDRVRNSPLHF.

The V call is TRBV7-9, the J call TRBJ1-1; 9 nucleotides line up with TRBD1. Germline loops: CDR1 SEHNR, CDR2 FQNEAQ (reference sequence). V gave up 1 base and J gave up 6 bases; unmatched junction bases: 3. CDR3 length: 14 amino acids. This CDR3 reads CASSLEGQGPEAFF. DNA for the CDR3: TGTGCCAGCAGCTTAGAGGGACAGGGCCCTGAAGCTTTCTTT.

The rearrangement joins TRBV5-1 to TRBJ2-5; 13 nucleotides agree with TRBD2. CDR3 size: 15 residues. V dropped 7 bases and J dropped 2; count of bases not matched to a gene: 5. The germline CDR1 and CDR2 sequences are SGHRS and YFSETQ. The CDR3 reads CASYQLAGGQETQYF. CDR3 DNA sequence: TGCGCCAGCTACCAACTAGCGGGAGGGCAAGAGACCCAGTACTTC.

V usage is TRBV18 and J usage is TRBJ1-4; 8 nucleotides agree with TRBD1. The CDR3 contains 17 residues. Unmatched junction bases numbered 11, after V lost 3 bases and J lost 5 bases. Germline V gene lookup returns CDR1 KGHSH and CDR2 LQKENI. The CDR3 sequence is CASSPQQRTGTNEKLFF. CDR3 nucleotides: TGTGCCAGCTCACCCCAACAGCGGACAGGGACCAATGAAAAACTGTTTTTT.

The rearrangement joins TRBV7-9 to TRBJ1-3; tentatively, D is TRBD1 (5 bases). Germline loops: CDR1 SEHNR, CDR2 FQNEAQ (reference sequence). Trimming left V 6 bases short and J 0 bases short, with 9 bases between. The CDR3 spans 14 residues. CDR3 in amino acids: CASRDIRSGNTIYF. The DNA of the CDR3 is TGTGCCAGCAGGGACATCCGCTCTGGAAACACCATATATTTT.

This clone has only a few counts. The chain is built from TRBV5-8 and TRBJ1-2, with a tentative D call TRBD1 (6 bases). The V gene's germline CDR1 is SGHTS and CDR2 YDEGEE. CDR3 length equals 17 residues. Trimming shortened V by 1 base and J by 2 bases, and 18 bases separated the two germline ends. The CDR3: CASSLPTGNELNYGYTF. DNA for the CDR3: TGTGCCAGCAGCTTGCCAACAGGGAATGAACTAAACTATGGCTACACCTTC.

This clone has just one count. The genes are TRBV20-1 and TRBJ2-3; D remains ambiguous. This CDR3 is 11 amino acids long. CDR1 is DFQATT, CDR2 SNEGSKA, per germline (reference sequence). Trimming stripped 4 bases from V and 2 bases from J, with 4 bases between. In DNA, the CDR3 is TGCAGTGCTACTCCCACAGATACGCAGTATTTT. Translation: CSATPTDTQYF.

The chain recombines TRBV2 with TRBJ1-1; possible D gene TRBD1, 5 bases. V shed 6 bases and J shed 10 bases, with 12 bases lying between them. The CDR3 spans 11 residues. Looked up from germline, CDR1 is SNHLY and CDR2 is FYNNEI. In DNA, the CDR3 is TGTGCCAGCAGGCCTCAGGGAAGAGCTTTCTTT. It yields the protein CASRPQGRAFF.

This clone was seen just once. The chain has TRBV5-1 and TRBJ1-5, with D possibly being TRBD1 (5 bases). CDR1 and CDR2 (germline): SGHRS, YFSETQ. Trimming removed 2 bases at V and 2 bases at J, with 8 bases between. The CDR3 is made up of 14 amino acids. Here the CDR3 DNA reads TGCGCCAGCAGCTTAAGGGGTGGCAATCAGCCCCAGCATTTT. This codes for CASSLRGGNQPQHF.

V usage is TRBV5-4 and J usage is TRBJ1-3; possible D gene TRBD1, 5 bases. Germline loops: CDR1 SGHNT, CDR2 YYREEE (reference sequence). Trimming left V 0 bases short and J 4 bases short, with 8 bases between. The CDR3 sequence is 14 residues long. The CDR3 sequence is CASSLAGNGNTIYF. The CDR3 coding sequence is TGTGCCAGCAGCTTGGCAGGGAACGGAAACACCATATATTTT. The full variable domain, in which reference TRBV5-4 and TRBJ1-3 provide the parts outside the CDR3, is ETGVTQSPTHLIKTRGQQVTLRCSSQSGHNTVSWYQQALGQGPQFIFQYYREEENGRGNFPPRFSGLQFPNYSSELNVNALELDDSALYLCASSLAGNGNTIYFGEGSWLTVV.

The chain combines TRBV7-8 with TRBJ1-2, with D perhaps TRBD1 (6 bases). The V gene lost 4 bases and the J gene lost 4 bases, with 19 bases spanning the gap. The CDR3 covers 16 residues. Germline values: CDR1 SGHVS, CDR2 FQNEAQ. This CDR3 reads CASSSWGTLGPYGYTF. The CDR3 DNA reads TGTGCCAGCAGCTCCTGGGGGACACTTGGGCCCTATGGCTACACCTTC. Filled out from reference TRBV7-8 and TRBJ1-2, the complete variable domain reads GAGVSQSPRYKVAKRGQDVALRCDPISGHVSLFWYQQALGQGPEFLTYFQNEAQLDKSGLPSDRFFAERPEGSVSTLKIQRTQQEDSAVYLCASSSWGTLGPYGYTFGSGTRLTVV.

V and J are TRBV25-1 and TRBJ1-1, with D possibly TRBD1 on 5 matching bases. Trimming cost V 10 bases and J 1 base, with 13 bases left between them. This CDR3 spans 13 amino acids. CDR1 is MGHDK and CDR2 is SYGVNS in the germline V gene. CDR3 residues: CATTLQGNTEAFF. For the CDR3, the DNA is TGTGCCACCACCCTGCAGGGGAACACTGAAGCTTTCTTT.

The chain carries TRBV9 and TRBJ2-1; possibly TRBD1 for D (6 bases). Germline-derived CDR1 and CDR2 are SGDLS and YYNGEE. The length of the CDR3 is 14 residues. Trimming removed 3 bases at V and 4 bases at J, with 11 bases between. This CDR3 is CASSARDKYNEQFF. The DNA of the CDR3 is TGTGCCAGCAGCGCCCGGGACAAATACAATGAGCAGTTCTTC.

V and J are TRBV6-1 and TRBJ1-1; D gene uncertain. The germline V gene has CDR1 MNHNS and CDR2 SASEGT. V shed 0 bases and J shed 6 bases, with 8 bases lying between them. This CDR3 region has 13 residues. In nucleotides, the CDR3 is TGTGCCAGCAGTGAAGCGCTTCGAGCTGAAGCTTTCTTT. Protein product: CASSEALRAEAFF.

The V and J genes are TRBV5-1 and TRBJ2-3; 8 bases are shared with TRBD2. CDR1 SGHRS and CDR2 YFSETQ come from the germline V gene. The CDR3 has 15 residues. J was trimmed by 2 bases and V by 4 bases; bases with no gene match: 6. This CDR3 reads CASSEIAGSTDTQYF. The CDR3 DNA reads TGCGCCAGCAGCGAAATAGCGGGATCCACAGATACGCAGTATTTT. The full variable domain, with the rest looked up from reference TRBV5-1 and TRBJ2-3, is KAGVTQTPRYLIKTRGQQVTLSCSPISGHRSVSWYQQTPGQGLQFLFEYFSETQRNKGNFPGRFSGRQFSNSRSEMNVSTLELGDSALYLCASSEIAGSTDTQYFGPGTRLTVL.

The chain joins TRBV12-3 or TRBV12-4 to TRBJ2-1; D is possibly TRBD2 (6 bases). Trimming cost V 5 bases and J 3 bases, with 8 bases left between them. The CDR3 consists of 13 residues. This CDR3 is CASSTGVYNEQFF. The CDR3 coding sequence is TGTGCCAGCAGTACGGGGGTCTACAATGAGCAGTTCTTC.

The J gene is TRBJ2-5, the V gene TRBV10-2; TRBD2 matches at 7 bases. Germline CDR1 is WSHSY and CDR2 is SAAADI. This CDR3 has 16 residues. V trimming: 3 bases; J trimming: 5 bases; junction bases outside the gene matches: 12. The DNA of the CDR3 is TGCGCCAGCAGTGACATAGGCGGGGGAGTAGGGGAGACCCAGTACTTC. This gives the protein CASSDIGGGVGETQYF.

The V gene is TRBV11-3, the J gene TRBJ2-2; possible D gene TRBD1, 6 bases. CDR1 and CDR2 (germline): SGHNT, YENEEA. The ends were cut back, 3 bases at V and 6 bases at J, with 11 bases in the middle. The CDR3 sequence is 14 residues long. CDR3 region: CASSLNRAAGELFF. The CDR3, as DNA: TGTGCCAGCAGCTTGAACAGGGCCGCCGGGGAGCTGTTTTTT.

The chain uses TRBV5-6 and TRBJ2-1, with TRBD2 identical over 10 bases. The ends lost 1 base at V and 4 bases at J; junction bases unmatched: 5. In germline, CDR1 is SGHDT, CDR2 YYEEEE. CDR3 length: 16 residues. The CDR3 is CASSLTSGTEYNEQFF. As DNA, the CDR3 is TGTGCCAGCAGCTTGACTAGCGGGACTGAGTACAATGAGCAGTTCTTC.

CDR3 DNA sequence: TGTGCCAGCAGCGTACGTGGAGGCTATGGCTACACCTTC. This translates into CASSVRGGYGYTF. V gene TRBV9 combines with J gene TRBJ1-2; D uncertain. The CDR3 has 13 residues. Deletions cut 1 base from V and 4 bases from J, with 8 bases between. Germline values: CDR1 SGDLS, CDR2 YYNGEE. Looking up the rest from reference TRBV9 and TRBJ1-2 gives the full variable domain: DSGVTQTPKHLITATGQRVTLRCSPRSGDLSVYWYQQSLDQGLQFLIQYYNGEERAKGNILERFSAQQFPDLHSELNLSSLELGDSALYFCASSVRGGYGYTFGSGTRLTVV.

The rearrangement joins TRBV15 to TRBJ2-1; TRBD1 agrees at 10 bases. With 2 bases clipped from V and 2 bases from J, the junction kept 12 bases outside the gene matches. CDR3 length: 19 residues. Germline V gives CDR1 LNHNV, CDR2 YYDKDF (reference sequence). CDR3 residues: CATSRSTGQGRFAYNEQFF. The CDR3 bases are TGTGCCACCAGCAGATCCACGGGACAGGGGCGATTCGCCTACAATGAGCAGTTCTTC.

The chain combines TRBV28 with TRBJ2-7; D is unresolved. Germline lookup yields CDR1 MDHEN and CDR2 SYDVKM. The CDR3 sequence is 14 residues long. Trimming stripped 2 bases from V and 1 base from J, with 9 bases between. CDR3 region: CASSLISLSYEQYF. The CDR3 DNA is TGTGCCAGCAGTTTAATTTCACTTTCCTACGAGCAGTACTTC.

The chain combines TRBV2 with TRBJ2-4, with 7 nucleotides matching TRBD2. The CDR3 spans 14 residues. Germline values: CDR1 SNHLY, CDR2 FYNNEI. Losses at the gene ends were 7 bases for V and 5 bases for J; bases not matched to a gene: 8. Here the CDR3 DNA reads TGTGCCAGCACCCTGGGGGGGTACGAAAACATTCAGTACTTC. Translated, it gives CASTLGGYENIQYF.

V and J are TRBV7-3 and TRBJ2-2; TRBD2 agrees at 13 bases. CDR3 length: 19 amino acids. The V segment lost 6 bases and the J segment 1 base; nucleotides outside the gene matches: 11. From germline, CDR1 is SGHTA and CDR2 FQGTGA. The CDR3 protein is CASSQNPTSGGKNTGELFF. CDR3 DNA: TGTGCCAGCAGTCAAAACCCGACTAGCGGGGGGAAGAACACCGGGGAGCTGTTTTTT. The full variable domain, completed using reference TRBV7-3 and TRBJ2-2, is GAGVSQTPSNKVTEKGKYVELRCDPISGHTALYWYRQSLGQGPEFLIYFQGTGAADDSGLPNDRFFAVRPEGSVSTLKIQRTERGDSAVYLCASSQNPTSGGKNTGELFFGEGSRLTVL.

The chain employs TRBV28 and TRBJ1-1, with 9 bases identical to TRBD1. This CDR3 has 15 residues. V lost 4 bases to trimming and J lost 4 bases; unmatched junction nucleotides: 7. Per the germline V gene, CDR1 is MDHEN and CDR2 is SYDVKM. The CDR3 here is CASSSLQGAPTEAFF. CDR3 nucleotide sequence: TGTGCCAGCAGTTCACTACAGGGGGCTCCCACTGAAGCTTTCTTT.

The V call is TRBV28, the J call TRBJ2-2, with a possible D match to TRBD2 (6 bases). Germline loops: CDR1 MDHEN, CDR2 SYDVKM. The CDR3 has 17 amino acids. V was cut by 6 bases and J by 1 base, with 18 bases left in between. This CDR3 reads CASSTAWDSLNTGELFF. The CDR3 DNA reads as TGTGCCAGCAGCACTGCATGGGACTCCTTGAACACCGGGGAGCTGTTTTTT.

The chain has TRBV24-1 and TRBJ2-3, with TRBD1 identical over 7 bases. Germline CDR1 and CDR2: KGHDR and SFDVKD. The CDR3 loop spans 16 amino acids. The ends lost 5 bases at V and 3 bases at J; junction bases unmatched: 10. The CDR3 DNA reads TGTGCCACCAGTGCTCCCGACTACAGGGGAACAGATACGCAGTATTTT. It codes for CATSAPDYRGTDTQYF.

V usage is TRBV3-1 (or the pseudogene TRBV3-2) and J usage is TRBJ2-3; 10 bases line up with TRBD1. The ends lost 4 bases at V and 6 bases at J; junction bases unmatched: 7. Germline CDR1 LGHDT, CDR2 YNNKEL (reference sequence). CDR3 length equals 15 residues. CDR3 DNA sequence: TGTGCCAGCAGCCGACAGGGGGCTAGGGGGGATACGCAGTATTTT. Its translation is CASSRQGARGDTQYF.

CDR3 in amino acids: CASSPGQGVTDTQYF. The DNA of the CDR3 is TGTGCCAGCAGTCCGGGACAGGGGGTCACAGATACGCAGTATTTT. The rearrangement joins TRBV11-2 to TRBJ2-3; 11 bases are shared with TRBD1. The J segment lost 2 bases and the V segment lost 6 bases, leaving 4 bases of the junction unmatched. Germline CDR1 SGHAT, CDR2 FQNNGV. This CDR3 spans 15 amino acids.

The V call is TRBV1, the J call TRBJ1-5. TRBV1 is assigned pseudogene status. This CDR3 has 11 amino acids. The CDR3 DNA reads as TGCATCACACGCGGGGGCTTTCGACGGCATTTT. Translation gives CITRGGFRRHF.